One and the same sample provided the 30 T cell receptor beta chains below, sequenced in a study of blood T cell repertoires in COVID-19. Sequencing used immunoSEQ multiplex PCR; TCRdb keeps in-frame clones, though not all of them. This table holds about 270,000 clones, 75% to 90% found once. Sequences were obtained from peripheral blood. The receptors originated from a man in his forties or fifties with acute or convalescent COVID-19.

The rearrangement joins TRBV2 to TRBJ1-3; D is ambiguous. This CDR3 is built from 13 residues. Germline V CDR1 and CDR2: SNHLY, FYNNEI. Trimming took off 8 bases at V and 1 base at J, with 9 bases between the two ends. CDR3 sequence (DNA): TGTGCCAGCGCACCTATGTCTGGAAACACCATATATTTT. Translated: CASAPMSGNTIYF.

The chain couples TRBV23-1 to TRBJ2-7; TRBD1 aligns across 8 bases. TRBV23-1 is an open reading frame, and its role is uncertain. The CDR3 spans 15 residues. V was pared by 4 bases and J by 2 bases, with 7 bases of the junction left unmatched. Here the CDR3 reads CASSRYDRGPYEQYF. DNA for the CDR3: TGCGCCAGCAGTCGATACGACAGGGGACCCTACGAGCAGTACTTC.

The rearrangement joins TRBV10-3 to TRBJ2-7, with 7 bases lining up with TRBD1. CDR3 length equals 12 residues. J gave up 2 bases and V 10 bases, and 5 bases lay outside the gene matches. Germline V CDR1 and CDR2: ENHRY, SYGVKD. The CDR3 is CATRDSTYEQYF. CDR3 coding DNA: TGTGCCACCAGGGACAGCACCTACGAGCAGTACTTC.

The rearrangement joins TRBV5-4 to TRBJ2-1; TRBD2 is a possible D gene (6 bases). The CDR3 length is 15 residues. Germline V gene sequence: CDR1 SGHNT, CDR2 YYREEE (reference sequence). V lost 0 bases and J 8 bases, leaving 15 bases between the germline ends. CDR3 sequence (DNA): TGTGCCAGCAGCTTGGCGGGGGTAACCGGGGATGAGCAGTTCTTC. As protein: CASSLAGVTGDEQFF.

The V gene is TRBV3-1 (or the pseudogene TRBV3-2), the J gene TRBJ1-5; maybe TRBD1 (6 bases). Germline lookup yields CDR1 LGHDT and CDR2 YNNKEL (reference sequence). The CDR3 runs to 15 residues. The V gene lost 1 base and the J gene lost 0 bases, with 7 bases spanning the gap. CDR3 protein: CASSQGDISNQPQHF. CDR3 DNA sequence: TGTGCCAGCAGCCAAGGGGACATTAGCAATCAGCCCCAGCATTTT.

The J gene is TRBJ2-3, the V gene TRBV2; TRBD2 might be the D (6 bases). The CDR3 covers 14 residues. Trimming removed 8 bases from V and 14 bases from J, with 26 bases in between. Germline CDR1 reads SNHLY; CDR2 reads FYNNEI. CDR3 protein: CASLPNRDLPRRYF. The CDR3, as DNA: TGTGCCAGCCTCCCCAACCGGGACTTGCCTCGGCGGTATTTT. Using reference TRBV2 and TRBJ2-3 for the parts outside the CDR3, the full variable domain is EPEVTQTPSHQVTQMGQEVILRCVPISNHLYFYWYRQILGQKVEFLVSFYNNEISEKSEIFDDQFSVERPDGSNFTLKIRSTKLEDSAMYFCASLPNRDLPRRYFGPGTRLTVL.

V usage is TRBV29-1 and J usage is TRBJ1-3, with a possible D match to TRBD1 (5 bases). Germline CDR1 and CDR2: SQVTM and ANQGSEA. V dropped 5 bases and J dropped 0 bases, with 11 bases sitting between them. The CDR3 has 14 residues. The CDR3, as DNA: TGCAGCGTTCCTGGACAAGACTCTGGAAACACCATATATTTT. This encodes CSVPGQDSGNTIYF.

The DNA for the CDR3 is TGTGCCAGCAGCTTAACCCGTCCTGGGGCCAACGTCCTGACTTTC. Residues: CASSLTRPGANVLTF. The V call is TRBV7-3, the J call TRBJ2-6; the D is unclear. The length of the CDR3 is 15 residues. V was clipped by 0 bases and J by 2 bases, with 5 bases between them. The germline V gene encodes CDR1 SGHTA and CDR2 FQGTGA.

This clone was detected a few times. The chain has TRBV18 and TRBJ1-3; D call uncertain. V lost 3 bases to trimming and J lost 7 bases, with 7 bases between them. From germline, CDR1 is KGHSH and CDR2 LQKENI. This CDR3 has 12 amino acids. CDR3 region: CASSPLGNTIYF. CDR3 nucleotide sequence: TGTGCCAGCTCACCTTTGGGCAACACCATATATTTT.

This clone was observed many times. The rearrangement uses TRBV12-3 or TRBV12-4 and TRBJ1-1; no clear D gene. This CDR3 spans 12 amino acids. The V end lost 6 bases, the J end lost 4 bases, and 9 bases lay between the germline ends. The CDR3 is CASSRAGTEAFF. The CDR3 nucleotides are TGTGCCAGCAGCCGCGCAGGCACTGAAGCTTTCTTT.

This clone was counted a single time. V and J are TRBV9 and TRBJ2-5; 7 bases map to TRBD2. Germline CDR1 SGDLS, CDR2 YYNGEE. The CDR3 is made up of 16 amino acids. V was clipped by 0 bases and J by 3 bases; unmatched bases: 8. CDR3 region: CASSVGLGRGKETQYF. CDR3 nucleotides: TGTGCCAGCAGCGTAGGGTTAGGGCGGGGGAAAGAGACCCAGTACTTC.

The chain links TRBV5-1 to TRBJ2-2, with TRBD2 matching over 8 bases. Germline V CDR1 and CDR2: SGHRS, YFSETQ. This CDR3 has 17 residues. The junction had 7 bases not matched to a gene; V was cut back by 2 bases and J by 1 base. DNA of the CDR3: TGCGCCAGCAGCTTCATTTTAGCGGGGCTGAACACCGGGGAGCTGTTTTTT. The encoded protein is CASSFILAGLNTGELFF.

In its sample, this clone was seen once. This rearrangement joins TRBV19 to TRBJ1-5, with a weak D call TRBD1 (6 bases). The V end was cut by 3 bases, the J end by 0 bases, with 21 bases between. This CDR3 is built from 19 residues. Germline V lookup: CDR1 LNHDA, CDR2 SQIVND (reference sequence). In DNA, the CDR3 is TGTGCCAGTAGTATCCCCAGGGACATCCCAAGTATTAGCAATCAGCCCCAGCATTTT. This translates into CASSIPRDIPSISNQPQHF.

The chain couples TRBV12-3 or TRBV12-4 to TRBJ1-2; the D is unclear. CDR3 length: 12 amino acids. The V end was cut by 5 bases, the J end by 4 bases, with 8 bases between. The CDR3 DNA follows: TGTGCCAGCAGTGCCAGCGGCTATGGCTACACCTTC. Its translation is CASSASGYGYTF.

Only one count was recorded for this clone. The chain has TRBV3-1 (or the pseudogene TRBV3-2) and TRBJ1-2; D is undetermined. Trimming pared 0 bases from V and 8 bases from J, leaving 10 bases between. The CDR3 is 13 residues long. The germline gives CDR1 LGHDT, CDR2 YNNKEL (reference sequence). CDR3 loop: CASSQDNEEGYTF. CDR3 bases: TGTGCCAGCAGCCAAGATAACGAGGAGGGCTACACCTTC.

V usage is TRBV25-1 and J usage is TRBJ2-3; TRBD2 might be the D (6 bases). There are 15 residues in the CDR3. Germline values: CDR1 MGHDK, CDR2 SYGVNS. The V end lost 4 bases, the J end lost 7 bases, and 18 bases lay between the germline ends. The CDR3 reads CASSATAGLPNTQYF. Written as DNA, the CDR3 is TGTGCCAGCAGTGCAACTGCCGGACTACCGAATACGCAGTATTTT.

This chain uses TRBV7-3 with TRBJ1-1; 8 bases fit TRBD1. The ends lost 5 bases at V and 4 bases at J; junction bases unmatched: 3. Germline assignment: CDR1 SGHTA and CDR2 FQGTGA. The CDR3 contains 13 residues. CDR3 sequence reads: CASSPTGGTEAFF. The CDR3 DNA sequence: TGTGCCAGCAGCCCAACAGGGGGCACTGAAGCTTTCTTT.

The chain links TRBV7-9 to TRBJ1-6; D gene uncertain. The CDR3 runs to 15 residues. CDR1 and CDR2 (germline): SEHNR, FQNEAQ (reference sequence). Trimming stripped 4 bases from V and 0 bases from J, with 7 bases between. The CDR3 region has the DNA TGTGCCAGCAGCTCCCGGAGCTCCTATAATTCACCCCTCCACTTT. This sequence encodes CASSSRSSYNSPLHF.

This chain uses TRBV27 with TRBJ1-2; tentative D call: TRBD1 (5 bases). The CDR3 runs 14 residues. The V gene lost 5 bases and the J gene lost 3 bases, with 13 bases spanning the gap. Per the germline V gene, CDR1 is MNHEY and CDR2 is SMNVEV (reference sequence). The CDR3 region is CASSPQQGYYGYTF. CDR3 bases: TGTGCCAGCAGTCCCCAGCAGGGTTACTATGGCTACACCTTC.

Here the CDR3 reads CASRSSGQGANEQFF. DNA of the CDR3: TGTGCCAGTAGATCATCGGGACAGGGGGCTAATGAGCAGTTCTTC. This chain links TRBV19 with TRBJ2-1; 12 bases are shared with TRBD1. V shed 6 bases, J shed 7 bases, and the junction held 7 bases outside the gene matches. This CDR3 spans 15 amino acids. CDR1 LNHDA and CDR2 SQIVND come from the germline V gene (reference sequence).

CDR3 nucleotide sequence: TGTGCCAGCAGCTCCAATAGCGTCAATGAGCAGTTCTTC. This codes for CASSSNSVNEQFF. The chain couples TRBV11-3 to TRBJ2-1, with D perhaps matching TRBD2 (5 bases). In germline, CDR1 is SGHNT, CDR2 YENEEA. CDR3 length equals 13 residues. V lost 4 bases, J lost 6 bases, and 10 bases lay in between.

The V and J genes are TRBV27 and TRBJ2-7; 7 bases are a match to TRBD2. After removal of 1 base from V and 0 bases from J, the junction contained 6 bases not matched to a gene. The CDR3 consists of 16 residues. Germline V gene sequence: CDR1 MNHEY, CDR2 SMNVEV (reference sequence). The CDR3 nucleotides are TGTGCCAGCAGTTTATTGGGCGGGGGACTCTCCTACGAGCAGTACTTC. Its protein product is CASSLLGGGLSYEQYF.

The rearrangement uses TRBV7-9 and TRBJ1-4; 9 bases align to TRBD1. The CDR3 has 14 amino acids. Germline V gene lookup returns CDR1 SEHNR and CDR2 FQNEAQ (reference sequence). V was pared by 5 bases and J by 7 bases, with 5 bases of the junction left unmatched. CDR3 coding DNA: TGTGCCAGCAGCACCGGGACAGGGCCTGAAAAACTGTTTTTT. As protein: CASSTGTGPEKLFF.

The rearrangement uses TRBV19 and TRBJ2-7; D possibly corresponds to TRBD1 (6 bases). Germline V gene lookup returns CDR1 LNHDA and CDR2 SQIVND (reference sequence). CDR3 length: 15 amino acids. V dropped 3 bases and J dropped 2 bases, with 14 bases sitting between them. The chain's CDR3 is CASSIGTPNTYEQYF. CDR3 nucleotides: TGTGCCAGTAGTATTGGGACACCCAATACCTACGAGCAGTACTTC.

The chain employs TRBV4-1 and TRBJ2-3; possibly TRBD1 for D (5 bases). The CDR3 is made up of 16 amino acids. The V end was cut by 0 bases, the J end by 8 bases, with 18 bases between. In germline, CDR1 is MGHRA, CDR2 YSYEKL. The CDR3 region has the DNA TGCGCCAGCAGCCAAGATAGGCAGGGCCCAACGGGTACGCAGTATTTT. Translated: CASSQDRQGPTGTQYF.

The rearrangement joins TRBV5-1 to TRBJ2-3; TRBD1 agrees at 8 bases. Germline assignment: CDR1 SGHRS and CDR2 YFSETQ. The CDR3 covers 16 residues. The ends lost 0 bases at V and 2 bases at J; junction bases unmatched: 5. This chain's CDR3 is CASSLAGQGFTDTQYF. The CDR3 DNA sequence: TGCGCCAGCAGCTTGGCCGGACAGGGCTTCACAGATACGCAGTATTTT.

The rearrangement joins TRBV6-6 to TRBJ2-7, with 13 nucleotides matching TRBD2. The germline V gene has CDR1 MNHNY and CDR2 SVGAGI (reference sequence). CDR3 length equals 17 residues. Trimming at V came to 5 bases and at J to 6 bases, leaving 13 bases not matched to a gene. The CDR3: CASSRYPTSGGPGEQYF. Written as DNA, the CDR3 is TGTGCCAGCAGTCGCTACCCGACTAGCGGGGGGCCGGGCGAGCAGTACTTC.

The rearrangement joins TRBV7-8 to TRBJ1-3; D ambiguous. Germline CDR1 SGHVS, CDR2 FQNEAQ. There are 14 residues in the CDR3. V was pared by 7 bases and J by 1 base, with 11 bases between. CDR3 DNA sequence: TGTGCCAGCACCACTATGAGTTCTGGAAACACCATATATTTT. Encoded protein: CASTTMSSGNTIYF.

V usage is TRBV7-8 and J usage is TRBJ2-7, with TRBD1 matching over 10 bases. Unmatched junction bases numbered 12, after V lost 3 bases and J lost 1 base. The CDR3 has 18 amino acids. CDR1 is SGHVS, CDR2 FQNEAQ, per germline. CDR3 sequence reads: CASSFRGQGRFTSYEQYF. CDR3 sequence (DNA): TGTGCCAGCAGCTTTAGGGGACAGGGGCGATTTACATCCTACGAGCAGTACTTC.

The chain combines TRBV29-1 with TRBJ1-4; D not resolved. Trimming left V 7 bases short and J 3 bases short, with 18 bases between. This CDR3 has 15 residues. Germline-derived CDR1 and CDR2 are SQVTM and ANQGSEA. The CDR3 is CSALSGLRANEKLFF. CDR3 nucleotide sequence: TGCAGCGCCCTCTCTGGACTGAGGGCTAATGAAAAACTGTTTTTT.